This is a list of T cell receptor beta chains from one sample in a study of T cells after yellow fever vaccination. Each CDR3 protein is one row after TCRdb ran MiXCR on the 5' RACE reads. The data hold approximately 110,000 distinct CDR3 sequences, with about 7.4% observed a single time. This specimen was CD4+ T cells sorted from PBMCs, taken 10 to 11 days after the first yellow fever vaccination. These receptors were collected from a man younger than 30 who received the YFV17D yellow fever vaccine. CDR3s include the opening cysteine and the closing phenylalanine or tryptophan. The order of the fields is CDR3 protein, CDR3 DNA, clone size, J gene, V gene, D gene. D genes are given only for firm matches. Clone size is shown for a subset of rows, as once, few, many or a class of expanded clone.

CASSLAPGSTDTQYF,TGTGCCAGCAGCTTAGCTCCAGGGAGCACAGATACGCAGTATTTT,.,TRBJ2-3,TRBV7-2,.
CASSFDSQETQYF,TGCGCCAGCAGCTTTGACAGTCAAGAGACCCAGTACTTC,many,TRBJ2-5,TRBV5-1,.
CASSRTGQSEKLFF,TGTGCCAGCAGCCGGACGGGCCAAAGCGAAAAACTGTTTTTT,many,TRBJ1-4,TRBV7-9,.
CASSPLGGGNTGELFF,TGTGCCAGCAGCCCCCTGGGGGGGGGGAACACCGGGGAGCTGTTTTTT,many,TRBJ2-2,TRBV7-6,TRBD2
CSARDTGRGSINTEAFF,TGCAGTGCTAGAGATACGGGCAGGGGGTCTATAAACACTGAAGCTTTCTTT,.,TRBJ1-1,TRBV20-1,TRBD1
CASSLYGPGGYTF,TGTGCCAGCAGTTTGTACGGTCCTGGCGGCTACACCTTC,many,TRBJ1-2,TRBV28,.
CASSTLAGGSFF,TGTGCCAGCAGCACTCTAGCGGGGGGATCTTTCTTC,many,TRBJ2-1,TRBV7-2,TRBD2
CASSQAPPVEAFF,TGTGCCAGCAGCCAAGCCCCCCCGGTTGAAGCTTTCTTT,many,TRBJ1-1,TRBV14,.
CASRGDSYNSPLHF,TGTGCCAGCAGAGGGGACTCCTATAATTCACCCCTCCACTTT,many,TRBJ1-6,TRBV27,.
CASSFQGNGQFF,TGTGCCAGCAGCTTTCAGGGGAATGGGCAGTTCTTC,many,TRBJ2-1,TRBV7-2,.
CASSLKAGGSHSTDTQYF,TGTGCCAGCAGCTTGAAAGCGGGGGGATCCCATAGCACAGATACGCAGTATTTT,few,TRBJ2-3,TRBV5-4,TRBD2
CSALGQAYEQYF,TGCAGTGCCCTGGGACAGGCCTACGAGCAGTACTTC,many,TRBJ2-7,TRBV20-1,TRBD1
CASSQDVGKAKNIQYF,TGTGCCAGCAGCCAAGATGTTGGGAAAGCCAAAAACATTCAGTACTTC,many,TRBJ2-4,TRBV4-2,.
CASSPDSEGRKGYTF,TGTGCCAGCAGCCCCGATTCTGAGGGTCGAAAGGGCTACACCTTC,many,TRBJ1-2,TRBV7-2,.
CASSQQGRGTGELFF,TGCGCCAGCAGTCAACAGGGCCGGGGCACCGGGGAGCTGTTTTTT,many,TRBJ2-2,TRBV10-1,.
CASSQGWTGLEAFF,TGCGCCAGCAGCCAAGGATGGACAGGGCTTGAAGCTTTCTTT,many,TRBJ1-1,TRBV4-1,TRBD1
CASRDTQETQYF,TGTGCCAGCAGGGACACCCAAGAGACCCAGTACTTC,many,TRBJ2-5,TRBV28,.
CASSIDSPGQRNEKLFF,TGTGCCAGCTCGATAGATAGTCCGGGACAGCGCAATGAAAAACTGTTTTTT,many,TRBJ1-4,TRBV18,TRBD1
CSVGVWTDTQYF,TGCAGCGTGGGAGTGTGGACAGATACGCAGTATTTT,many,TRBJ2-3,TRBV29-1,.
CASSQDRQETQYF,TGCGCCAGCAGCCAAGATCGCCAAGAGACCCAGTACTTC,many,TRBJ2-5,TRBV4-3,.
CASSPDRAVHF,TGTGCCAGCAGTCCGGACAGGGCCGTTCACTTC,many,TRBJ2-7,TRBV2,TRBD1
CASSIAGFTDTQYF,TGCGCTAGCAGCATAGCGGGGTTCACAGATACGCAGTATTTT,few,TRBJ2-3,TRBV5-1,TRBD2
CASSFGVAGGFGTQYF,TGTGCCAGCAGTTTCGGGGTAGCGGGGGGATTCGGTACGCAGTATTTT,many,TRBJ2-3,TRBV27,TRBD2
CSVGQGPLYEQYF,TGCAGCGTGGGACAGGGGCCACTTTACGAGCAGTACTTC,few,TRBJ2-7,TRBV29-1,TRBD1